This entry lists 20 T cell receptor beta chains sequenced from one sample in a study of shared T cell receptors in the human thymus. Only in-frame clones appear in the TCRdb table, and some are missing; sequencing was by immunoSEQ multiplex PCR. The repertoire holds 700,000 to 750,000 clones, with approximately 83% as singletons. These data are also associated with another study on human thymus T cells.

Sequencing was performed on thymocytes. The receptors here all came from a girl less than two years old with a congenital heart defect.

The rearrangement links TRBV5-8 to TRBJ2-7; 9 positions agree with TRBD1. The CDR3 spans 15 residues. CDR1 SGHTS and CDR2 YDEGEE come from the germline V gene. V shed 4 bases and J 1 base; nucleotides not matched to a gene: 6. The CDR3 sequence: CASSAWTGDSYEQYF. The CDR3 nucleotides are TGTGCCAGCAGCGCCTGGACAGGGGATTCCTACGAGCAGTACTTC.

The gene calls are TRBV13 and TRBJ2-1; 8 bases fit TRBD2. V shed 5 bases, J shed 4 bases, and the junction held 19 bases outside the gene matches. Germline V gene data show CDR1 as PRHDT and CDR2 as FYEKMQ (reference sequence). This CDR3 contains 19 residues. The CDR3 DNA reads TGTGCCAGCAGCCTACAGTGGGGTCGGCGGGGGGAACGATACAATGAGCAGTTCTTC. Its protein product is CASSLQWGRRGERYNEQFF.

This clone showed up just once. The V and J genes are TRBV2 and TRBJ1-4; maybe TRBD1 (5 bases). CDR3 length: 15 residues. Germline V gives CDR1 SNHLY, CDR2 FYNNEI. Trimming stripped 8 bases from V and 8 bases from J, with 21 bases between. In nucleotides, the CDR3 is TGTGCCAGCGGCCCGGCATTGGGGGAGGAAGAAAAACTGTTTTTT. This sequence encodes CASGPALGEEEKLFF.

The genes are TRBV9 and TRBJ2-2; tentative D call: TRBD1 (6 bases). The CDR3 is made up of 16 amino acids. Germline CDR1 is SGDLS and CDR2 is YYNGEE. V was trimmed by 3 bases and J by 5 bases, leaving 17 bases between them. Written as DNA, the CDR3 is TGTGCCAGCAGCGCTACGGACAGACCCACGACCGGGGAGCTGTTTTTT. Translated: CASSATDRPTTGELFF.

In the case of this clone: Additional DNA sequences in this sample encode the identical CDR3. The chain is built from TRBV29-1 and TRBJ2-1, with 7 bases aligning to TRBD2. Germline loops: CDR1 SQVTM, CDR2 ANQGSEA. The trim removed 4 bases at V and 4 bases at J, leaving 7 bases unmatched. This CDR3 comprises 14 residues. CDR3 nucleotides: TGCAGCGTTGCCTGGGGGGGTCCGTACAATGAGCAGTTCTTC. As protein: CSVAWGGPYNEQFF.

The chain is built from TRBV5-1 and TRBJ1-3; no reliable D call. Germline CDR1 SGHRS, CDR2 YFSETQ. Trimming left V 3 bases short and J 0 bases short, with 10 bases between. CDR3 length equals 15 residues. CDR3 protein: CASSWSGISGNTIYF. As DNA, the CDR3 is TGCGCCAGCAGCTGGTCAGGAATCTCTGGAAACACCATATATTTT.

With respect to this clone: A read error may account for a junction end that differs from germline. The gene calls are TRBV6-1 and TRBJ1-2, with TRBD1 matching over 7 bases. The germline V gene encodes CDR1 MNHNS and CDR2 SASEGT. The CDR3 is 11 amino acids. CDR3 nucleotides: TGTGCCAGCAGCCGCCGGACAGGTCGATACTTC. Its translation: CASSRRTGRYF.

This clone has a handful of counts. The rearrangement joins TRBV6-1 to TRBJ1-1; weak D call: TRBD1 (5 bases). V gave up 4 bases and J gave up 1 base, with 19 bases separating them. CDR3 length: 17 amino acids. Germline V gene data show CDR1 as MNHNS and CDR2 as SASEGT. Written as DNA, the CDR3 is TGTGCCAGCAGTGCGAGAGACCCAATTGGACAGAACACTGAAGCTTTCTTT. This sequence encodes CASSARDPIGQNTEAFF.

The chain couples TRBV6-6 to TRBJ1-2; 9 nucleotides agree with TRBD1. The CDR3 length is 16 residues. Trimming at V came to 2 bases and at J to 1 base, leaving 5 bases not matched to a gene. Germline CDR1 MNHNY, CDR2 SVGAGI (reference sequence). CDR3 residues: CASSYKQGALNYGYTF. CDR3 coding DNA: TGTGCCAGCAGTTACAAACAGGGGGCCCTTAACTATGGCTACACCTTC.

For this clone: Other DNA sequences in this specimen translate into the identical CDR3. The chain combines TRBV5-1 with TRBJ1-1; no reliable D call. The CDR3 runs to 14 residues. Germline-derived CDR1 and CDR2 are SGHRS and YFSETQ. V was cut by 0 bases and J by 0 bases, with 6 bases left in between. This chain's CDR3 is CASSLGHLNTEAFF. The CDR3, as DNA: TGCGCCAGCAGCTTGGGGCACCTGAACACTGAAGCTTTCTTT.

The gene calls are TRBV5-1 and TRBJ2-7, with a possible D match to TRBD2 (5 bases). Germline CDR1 is SGHRS and CDR2 is YFSETQ. Trimming cost V 4 bases and J 2 bases, with 16 bases left between them. This CDR3 region has 15 residues. CDR3 region: CASSPTPGMTYEQYF. The CDR3, as DNA: TGCGCCAGCAGCCCAACTCCCGGGATGACCTACGAGCAGTACTTC.

DNA for the CDR3: TGTGCCAGCAGTACAGGGTCCCCCCACGCAACTAATGAAAAACTGTTTTTT. Translated: CASSTGSPHATNEKLFF. The chain couples TRBV11-2 to TRBJ1-4; possibly TRBD1 for D (6 bases). The CDR3 spans 17 residues. Trimming stripped 6 bases from V and 0 bases from J, with 17 bases between. CDR1 is SGHAT and CDR2 is FQNNGV in the germline V gene.

The chain is built from TRBV5-5 and TRBJ1-4, with D uncertain. This CDR3 has 15 residues. Trimming took 6 bases from V and 5 from J, leaving 17 bases between them. Per germline, CDR1 SGHKS and CDR2 YYEKEE (reference sequence). This CDR3 is CASNYGRQENEKLFF. Here the CDR3 DNA reads TGTGCCAGCAATTACGGGAGGCAGGAGAATGAAAAACTGTTTTTT. Drawing the rest from reference TRBV5-5 and TRBJ1-4, the complete variable domain is DAGVTQSPTHLIKTRGQQVTLRCSPISGHKSVSWYQQVLGQGPQFIFQYYEKEERGRGNFPDRFSARQFPNYSSELNVNALLLGDSALYLCASNYGRQENEKLFFGSGTQLSVL.

This clone was observed a single time. This chain connects TRBV27 to TRBJ1-2; D remains ambiguous. The CDR3 sequence is 19 residues long. Germline V gene data show CDR1 as MNHEY and CDR2 as SMNVEV (reference sequence). Trimming removed 3 bases from V and 6 bases from J, with 29 bases in between. The DNA for the CDR3 is TGTGCCAGCAGTTTTGGAACGAAACCTTCTGGGCAACCTATGGATGGCTACACCTTC. Protein product: CASSFGTKPSGQPMDGYTF.

The table lists this clone with a count of one. The J gene is TRBJ2-6, the V gene TRBV5-1, with D tentatively TRBD1 (5 bases). Per germline, CDR1 SGHRS and CDR2 YFSETQ. The CDR3 length is 20 residues. The V end was cut by 1 base, the J end by 3 bases, with 23 bases between. Here the CDR3 reads CASSLWGGSTKLRGANVLTF. In nucleotides, the CDR3 is TGCGCCAGCAGCTTGTGGGGCGGCAGTACAAAATTGCGTGGGGCCAACGTCCTGACTTTC.

Comment on this clone: In the same sample, other DNA sequences code for this CDR3. This sequence joins TRBV5-1 and TRBJ1-1; 8 bases match TRBD1. CDR1 is SGHRS, CDR2 YFSETQ, per germline. This CDR3 has 14 amino acids. V shed 2 bases and J 2 bases; nucleotides not matched to a gene: 2. The CDR3 sequence: CASSLQGGNTEAFF. DNA of the CDR3: TGCGCCAGCAGCTTACAGGGGGGAAACACTGAAGCTTTCTTT.

V usage is TRBV7-9 and J usage is TRBJ2-1, with TRBD2 as a possible D gene (6 bases). Trimming stripped 1 base from V and 0 bases from J, with 10 bases between. This CDR3 is built from 16 residues. CDR1 is SEHNR and CDR2 is FQNEAQ in the germline V gene (reference sequence). CDR3 amino acids: CASSLVEEGSYNEQFF. The CDR3 DNA is TGTGCCAGCAGCTTAGTAGAGGAGGGCTCCTACAATGAGCAGTTCTTC.

The J gene is TRBJ1-2, the V gene TRBV6-1; D gene unclear. Germline-derived CDR1 and CDR2 are MNHNS and SASEGT. This CDR3 has 14 amino acids. Trimming shortened V by 1 base and J by 3 bases, and 9 bases separated the two germline ends. The CDR3 loop is CASSEGSGYYGYTF. The CDR3 DNA reads TGTGCCAGCAGTGAAGGATCCGGTTACTATGGCTACACCTTC.

The chain has TRBV7-3 and TRBJ2-5; 9 bases agree with TRBD2. Germline values: CDR1 SGHTA, CDR2 FQGTGA. This CDR3 has 15 residues. J was trimmed by 2 bases and V by 5 bases; bases with no gene match: 6. The CDR3, as DNA: TGTGCCAGCAGCCCATTAGCGGGGGCACAAGAGACCCAGTACTTC. Protein product: CASSPLAGAQETQYF. Complete variable domain (other parts from reference TRBV7-3 and TRBJ2-5): GAGVSQTPSNKVTEKGKYVELRCDPISGHTALYWYRQSLGQGPEFLIYFQGTGAADDSGLPNDRFFAVRPEGSVSTLKIQRTERGDSAVYLCASSPLAGAQETQYFGPGTRLLVL.

This clone came up once. The chain employs TRBV6-6 and TRBJ1-2, with 7 bases identical to TRBD1. With 6 bases clipped from V and 6 bases from J, the junction kept 7 bases outside the gene matches. Per germline, CDR1 MNHNY and CDR2 SVGAGI (reference sequence). This CDR3 comprises 13 residues. CDR3 in amino acids: CASRPGQIDGYTF. CDR3 bases: TGTGCCAGCAGGCCGGGACAGATTGATGGCTACACCTTC.